Listed here are 24 T cell receptor beta chains from one sample, sequenced in a study of CD8+ T cells in alopecia areata. The treatment: oral pan-JAK inhibitor, 5-10 mg twice daily. Following extraction, RNA underwent reverse transcription to cDNA, which served as the sequencing template. The repertoire was sequenced with immunoSEQ multiplex PCR; TCRdb's copy has only in-frame clones and lacks some. Found here are about 42,000 clones, around three fifths of them singletons; the top ten hold under 25%. This specimen consisted of CD8+ T cells sorted from blood, obtained at week 4, from a patient treated with tofacitinib. These receptors came from a human donor with alopecia areata.

This chain uses TRBV4-1 with TRBJ2-7; D is perhaps TRBD1 (5 bases). The CDR3 spans 14 residues. The germline V gene encodes CDR1 MGHRA and CDR2 YSYEKL. V shed 2 bases and J shed 3 bases, with 11 bases lying between them. CDR3 bases: TGCGCCAGCAGCCAACCCGGACACCTCTACGAGCAGTACTTC. Amino acids: CASSQPGHLYEQYF.

This chain connects TRBV11-2 to TRBJ2-6; no firm D call. Per germline, CDR1 SGHAT and CDR2 FQNNGV. Between the trimmed V and J ends, which lost 1 base and 6 bases, there was a span of 10 bases. The CDR3 covers 15 residues. CDR3 loop: CASSLGDLLANVLTF. In DNA, the CDR3 is TGTGCCAGCAGCTTAGGTGACCTGCTGGCCAACGTCCTGACTTTC.

This chain uses TRBV6-5 with TRBJ2-7, with TRBD1 identical over 8 bases. V shed 5 bases and J 1 base; nucleotides not matched to a gene: 7. The V gene's germline CDR1 is MNHEY and CDR2 SVGAGI. The CDR3 is made up of 15 amino acids. The CDR3, as DNA: TGTGCCAGCAGTCTCGGACAGGGTTTTTCCTACGAGCAGTACTTC. It is translated as CASSLGQGFSYEQYF.

The gene calls are TRBV18 and TRBJ1-1; TRBD1 might be the D (5 bases). CDR1 is KGHSH and CDR2 is LQKENI in the germline V gene. V lost 9 bases and J lost 0, with 11 bases in between. This CDR3 contains 13 residues. This CDR3 is CASTGGMNTEAFF. CDR3 coding DNA: TGTGCCAGTACAGGAGGCATGAACACTGAAGCTTTCTTT.

This CDR3 is CASTGGLYRNQPQHF. The CDR3 DNA reads TGCGCCAGCACCGGGGGTCTGTATCGCAATCAGCCCCAGCATTTT. J is TRBJ1-5 and V is TRBV23-1, with D perhaps TRBD1 (5 bases). TRBV23-1 is recorded as an ORF, its role being uncertain. This CDR3 region has 15 residues. Trimming removed 7 bases from V and 2 bases from J, with 15 bases in between.

This clone appeared a few times. The chain couples TRBV11-2 to TRBJ2-1; no clear D. Between the trimmed V and J ends, which lost 4 bases and 5 bases, there was a span of 18 bases. The CDR3 is made up of 16 amino acids. Germline-derived CDR1 and CDR2 are SGHAT and FQNNGV. The CDR3 region is CASSSRRSDRNNEQFF. CDR3 sequence (DNA): TGTGCCAGCAGCTCCCGAAGATCAGATAGAAACAATGAGCAGTTCTTC.

The chain employs TRBV5-1 and TRBJ2-7; 8 nucleotides match TRBD1. V lost 5 bases, J lost 3 bases, and 1 base stayed unmatched. The CDR3 sequence is 12 residues long. Germline V lookup: CDR1 SGHRS, CDR2 YFSETQ. CDR3 nucleotide sequence: TGCGCCAGCAGGGGACAGGTCTACGAGCAGTACTTC. It yields the protein CASRGQVYEQYF.

This chain links TRBV9 with TRBJ1-2; D ambiguous. The CDR3 loop spans 15 amino acids. Trimming left V 2 bases short and J 2 bases short, with 13 bases between. Germline V gene sequence: CDR1 SGDLS, CDR2 YYNGEE. CDR3 sequence (DNA): TGTGCCAGCAGCGTCTCAGATTCGGGCAACTATGGCTACACCTTC. This gives the protein CASSVSDSGNYGYTF.

The chain employs TRBV29-1 and TRBJ1-1; D remains ambiguous. Germline V gives CDR1 SQVTM, CDR2 ANQGSEA. The CDR3 is 11 residues long. Trimming shortened V by 3 bases and J by 6 bases, and 8 bases separated the two germline ends. Here the CDR3 DNA reads TGCAGCGTTGAGGAGGGCCCTGAAGCTTTCTTT. This codes for CSVEEGPEAFF.

The chain carries TRBV29-1 and TRBJ2-5; 14 bases agree with TRBD2. This CDR3 comprises 17 residues. V lost 6 bases to trimming and J lost 2 bases; unmatched junction nucleotides: 11. Germline V gene lookup returns CDR1 SQVTM and CDR2 ANQGSEA. The CDR3 DNA sequence: TGCAGCGTCACCTTCCCGGGACTAGCGGGGGTGCAAGAGACCCAGTACTTC. It translates to CSVTFPGLAGVQETQYF.

The chain is built from TRBV5-1 and TRBJ2-1; 7 nucleotides match TRBD2. This CDR3 is 14 amino acids long. The V and J ends lost 2 bases and 5 bases, in that order; junction bases with no gene match: 4. Germline V CDR1 and CDR2: SGHRS, YFSETQ. The DNA of the CDR3 is TGCGCCAGCAGCTTAGCGGGGTTCCACAATGAGCAGTTCTTC. This codes for CASSLAGFHNEQFF.

The chain recombines TRBV5-1 with TRBJ2-7; 7 nucleotides line up with TRBD1. The junction had 7 bases not matched to a gene; V was cut back by 4 bases and J by 6 bases. The CDR3 totals 13 residues. The germline V gene has CDR1 SGHRS and CDR2 YFSETQ. The CDR3 region has the DNA TGCGCCAGCAGCCTGACAGGGTCGGGCGAGCAGTACTTC. Translation: CASSLTGSGEQYF.

This clone has a handful of counts. This chain uses TRBV19 with TRBJ1-5, with 10 nucleotides matching TRBD1. The trim removed 4 bases at V and 6 bases at J, leaving 6 bases unmatched. The CDR3 sequence is 15 residues long. Germline CDR1 LNHDA, CDR2 SQIVND (reference sequence). CDR3 sequence (DNA): TGTGCCAGTAGTAAGGTCCGGGACAGGGGTCAGCCCCAGCATTTT. It is translated as CASSKVRDRGQPQHF.

This chain uses TRBV29-1 with TRBJ2-1; 9 bases fit TRBD1. J was trimmed by 7 bases and V by 6 bases; bases with no gene match: 7. The CDR3 is 13 residues long. Germline CDR1 SQVTM, CDR2 ANQGSEA. The CDR3 DNA reads TGCAGCGTCCCCGGGACAGGGAATAATGAGCAGTTCTTC. The encoded protein is CSVPGTGNNEQFF.

The DNA for the CDR3 is TGCGCCAGCAGCCAAGGAGGCGGGGAGTCCTACGAGCAGTACTTC. Amino acid sequence: CASSQGGGESYEQYF. The chain has TRBV4-3 and TRBJ2-7; a possible D gene is TRBD2 (6 bases). CDR1 is LGHNA, CDR2 YSLEER, per germline. V lost 1 base to trimming and J lost 1 base, with 11 bases between them. The length of the CDR3 is 15 residues.

The chain couples TRBV2 to TRBJ2-1, with TRBD2 identical over 7 bases. Germline values: CDR1 SNHLY, CDR2 FYNNEI. Trimming took 8 bases from V and 6 from J; bases not matched to a gene: 4. The CDR3 consists of 12 residues. This CDR3 is CASGLDPNEQFF. The CDR3 DNA follows: TGTGCCAGCGGACTAGATCCCAATGAGCAGTTCTTC.

V usage is TRBV29-1 and J usage is TRBJ2-7; 10 bases match TRBD1. This CDR3 spans 13 amino acids. Germline V gene data show CDR1 as SQVTM and CDR2 as ANQGSEA. J lost 1 base, V lost 5 bases, and 2 bases had no gene match. In DNA, the CDR3 is TGCAGCGTTTGGACAGGGGGATCCTACGAGCAGTACTTC. The encoded protein is CSVWTGGSYEQYF.

This clone was counted between two and nine times. V usage is TRBV28 and J usage is TRBJ2-1, with 10 bases that match TRBD1. Germline CDR1 is MDHEN and CDR2 is SYDVKM. The J segment lost 0 bases and the V segment lost 5 bases, leaving 4 bases of the junction unmatched. The CDR3 runs to 16 residues. The DNA of the CDR3 is TGTGCCAGCAGTACGAGGACAGGGGGCTCCTACAATGAGCAGTTCTTC. This codes for CASSTRTGGSYNEQFF.

The V gene is TRBV27, the J gene TRBJ1-5; possible D gene TRBD1, 6 bases. V gave up 5 bases and J gave up 5 bases, with 13 bases separating them. The germline gives CDR1 MNHEY, CDR2 SMNVEV (reference sequence). The length of the CDR3 is 14 residues. In DNA form, the CDR3 reads TGTGCCAGCAGTAAACAGGGAAGAGATCAGCCCCAGCATTTT. Protein sequence: CASSKQGRDQPQHF.

The chain links TRBV5-1 to TRBJ2-3; the D is unclear. V gave up 4 bases and J gave up 0 bases, with 15 bases separating them. Germline loops: CDR1 SGHRS, CDR2 YFSETQ. The CDR3 loop spans 16 amino acids. The DNA for the CDR3 is TGCGCCAGCAGCCCTAAAGACGGGCCTAGCACAGATACGCAGTATTTT. Protein product: CASSPKDGPSTDTQYF.

As DNA, the CDR3 is TGTGCCAGCAGTGCCTCCAGGGGACGTTCATACAATGAGCAGTTCTTC. This codes for CASSASRGRSYNEQFF. The chain recombines TRBV2 with TRBJ2-1; a weak D match, TRBD1 (6 bases). Trimming shortened V by 4 bases and J by 4 bases, and 17 bases separated the two germline ends. The CDR3 covers 16 residues. CDR1 is SNHLY and CDR2 is FYNNEI in the germline V gene.

The V and J genes are TRBV7-9 and TRBJ2-6; D unresolved. The germline V gene encodes CDR1 SEHNR and CDR2 FQNEAQ (reference sequence). The V gene lost 4 bases and the J gene lost 4 bases, with 17 bases spanning the gap. The CDR3 length is 17 residues. CDR3: CASSSSSQATGANVLTF. The CDR3 region has the DNA TGTGCCAGCAGCTCTAGTAGCCAGGCGACGGGGGCCAACGTCCTGACTTTC. The variable domain in full, completed from reference TRBV7-9 and TRBJ2-6, reads DTGVSQNPRHKITKRGQNVTFRCDPISEHNRLYWYRQTLGQGPEFLTYFQNEAQLEKSRLLSDRFSAERPKGSFSTLEIQRTEQGDSAMYLCASSSSSQATGANVLTFGAGSRLTVL.

As regards this clone: Different DNA sequences within this sample yield the same CDR3. The DNA for the CDR3 is TGTGCCAGCAGTCCCCGGACGGGCTATGGCTACACCTTC. Amino acid sequence: CASSPRTGYGYTF. The chain links TRBV27 to TRBJ1-2; D gene uncertain. CDR1 and CDR2 (germline): MNHEY, SMNVEV (reference sequence). Trimming took off 5 bases at V and 4 bases at J, with 11 bases between the two ends. The length of the CDR3 is 13 residues.

The J gene is TRBJ1-1, the V gene TRBV30; a possible D gene is TRBD1 (5 bases). The germline CDR1 and CDR2 sequences are GTSNPN and SVGIG (reference sequence). V was clipped by 3 bases and J by 5 bases, with 10 bases between them. The CDR3 is 12 residues long. The chain's CDR3 is CAWRQGGTEAFF. CDR3 DNA: TGTGCCTGGAGGCAGGGAGGAACTGAAGCTTTCTTT.